The rows below give T cell receptor beta chains drawn from one sample of a study of blood T cell repertoires in COVID-19. Here immunoSEQ multiplex PCR was the method, and the copy in TCRdb shows in-frame clones only, minus some. The top ten clones hold less than 6% of a sample with around 160,000 clones, 65% to 85% of them seen once. The sample taken for sequencing was PBMCs or T cells enriched from blood (not recorded which). The origin of the receptors is a man aged 35-49 years who had recovered from COVID-19. The CDR3 runs from the conserved cysteine through the conserved F or W. A D gene is named only where the DNA matches it firmly. Size is omitted from some rows. Given values are once, few, many or a class for expanded clones.

j_call d_call cdr3_length v_call clone_size cdr3_aa cdr3_nt
TRBJ1-6 . 16 TRBV2 . CASTPLRQGNNSPLHF TGTGCCAGCACTCCCCTCCGGCAGGGAAATAATTCACCCCTCCACTTT
TRBJ2-3 TRBD2 16 TRBV6-5 . CASSYSRGGRVDTQYF TGTGCCAGCAGTTACTCCCGGGGGGGCCGGGTAGATACGCAGTATTTT
TRBJ2-3 TRBD2 17 TRBV2 once CASSEGISGGGGDTQYF TGTGCCAGCAGTGAAGGGATTAGCGGGGGGGGCGGAGATACGCAGTATTTT
TRBJ1-2 TRBD1 13 TRBV6-5 . CASSYRQGSGYTF TGTGCCAGCAGTTACAGACAGGGGTCTGGCTACACCTTC
TRBJ1-5 TRBD1 21 TRBV24-1 . CATSDPFRGPGQGVCNQPQHF TGTGCCACCAGTGATCCCTTTAGAGGCCCGGGACAGGGGGTGTGCAATCAGCCCCAGCATTTT
TRBJ2-2 . 12 TRBV2 . CASGGVTGELFF TGTGCCAGCGGGGGCGTCACCGGGGAGCTGTTTTTT
TRBJ2-1 . 14 TRBV7-9 . CASSLDSSYNEQFF TGTGCCAGCAGCTTAGACAGCTCCTACAATGAGCAGTTCTTC
TRBJ2-1 . 13 TRBV11-2 once CASSLRGLNEQFF TGTGCCAGCAGCTTACGAGGGCTCAATGAGCAGTTCTTC
TRBJ1-1 TRBD1 16 TRBV6-5 . CASSYSLLRQGYEAFF TGTGCCAGCAGTTACTCGCTTCTCCGACAGGGGTATGAAGCTTTCTTT
TRBJ2-2 . 15 TRBV4-1 . CASSPRQVNTGELFF TGCGCCAGCAGCCCTCGGCAGGTGAACACCGGGGAGCTGTTTTTT